This TCR beta chain derives from a study of T cells in narcolepsy. Study context: Healthy controls were enrolled alongside patients with narcolepsy type 1 or type 2.

For this clone: The target antigen is unknown.

Regarding the study as a whole: Some memory CD4+ repertoires had no autoreactive clone sequences. Autoreactive HCRT-specific and TRIB2-specific clonotypes were marked in same-patient CSF-versus-blood CD4+ comparisons. Healthy controls reportedly lacked the autoreactive clonotypes serially found in patients' blood.

This table comes from immunoSEQ multiplex PCR, and its TCRdb copy is limited to in-frame clones, with some not included. The sample records around 42,000 clones, 88% being singletons. V lost 4 bases and J 9 bases, leaving 7 bases between the germline ends. The V gene's germline CDR1 is SGHVS and CDR2 FQNEAQ. This CDR3 has 11 residues. The receptor comes from a human donor with narcolepsy. V and J are TRBV7-8 and TRBJ2-1, with D unclear. Material for sequencing was CD45RA- memory CD4+ T cells from PBMCs. The CDR3 region is CASSSPREQFF. Written as DNA, the CDR3 is TGTGCCAGCAGCTCCCCGCGTGAGCAGTTCTTC.